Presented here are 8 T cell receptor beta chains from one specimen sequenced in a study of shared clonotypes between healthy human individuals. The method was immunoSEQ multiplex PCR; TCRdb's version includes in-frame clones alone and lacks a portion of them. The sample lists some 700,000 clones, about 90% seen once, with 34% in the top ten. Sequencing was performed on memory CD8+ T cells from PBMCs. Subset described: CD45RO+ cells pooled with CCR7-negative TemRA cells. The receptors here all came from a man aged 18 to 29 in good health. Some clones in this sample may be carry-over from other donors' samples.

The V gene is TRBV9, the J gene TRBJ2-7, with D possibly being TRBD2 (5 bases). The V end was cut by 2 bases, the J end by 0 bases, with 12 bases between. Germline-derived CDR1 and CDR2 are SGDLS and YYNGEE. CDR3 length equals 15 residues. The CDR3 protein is CASSVEAGPSYEQYF. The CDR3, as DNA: TGTGCCAGCAGCGTCGAGGCGGGCCCCTCCTACGAGCAGTACTTC.

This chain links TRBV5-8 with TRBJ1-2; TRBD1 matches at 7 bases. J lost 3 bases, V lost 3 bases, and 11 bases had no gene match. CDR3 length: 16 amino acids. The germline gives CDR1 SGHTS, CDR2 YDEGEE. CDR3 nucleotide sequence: TGTGCCAGCAGCTCAAAGCGGGACAGCGGGCACTATGGCTACACCTTC. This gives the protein CASSSKRDSGHYGYTF.

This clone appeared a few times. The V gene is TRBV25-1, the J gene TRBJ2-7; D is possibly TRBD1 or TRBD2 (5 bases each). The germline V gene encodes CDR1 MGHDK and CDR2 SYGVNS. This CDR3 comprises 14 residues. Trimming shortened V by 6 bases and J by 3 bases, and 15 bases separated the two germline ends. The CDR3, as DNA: TGTGCCAGCAGGAACGAAGGGACCAGCTACGAGCAGTACTTC. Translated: CASRNEGTSYEQYF.

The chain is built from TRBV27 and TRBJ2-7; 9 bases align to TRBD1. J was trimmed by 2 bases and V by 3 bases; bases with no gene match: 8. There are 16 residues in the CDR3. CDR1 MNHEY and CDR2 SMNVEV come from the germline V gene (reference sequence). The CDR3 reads CASSFGRTGDPYEQYF. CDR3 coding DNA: TGTGCCAGCAGTTTCGGGAGGACAGGGGATCCCTACGAGCAGTACTTC.

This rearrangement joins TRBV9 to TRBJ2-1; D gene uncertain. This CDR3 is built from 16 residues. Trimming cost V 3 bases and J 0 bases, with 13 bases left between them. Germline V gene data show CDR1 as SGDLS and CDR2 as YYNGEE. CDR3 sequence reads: CASSEEPSTSYNEQFF. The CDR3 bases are TGTGCCAGCAGCGAGGAGCCCTCTACCTCCTACAATGAGCAGTTCTTC. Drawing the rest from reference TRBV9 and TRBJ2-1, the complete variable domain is DSGVTQTPKHLITATGQRVTLRCSPRSGDLSVYWYQQSLDQGLQFLIQYYNGEERAKGNILERFSAQQFPDLHSELNLSSLELGDSALYFCASSEEPSTSYNEQFFGPGTRLTVL.

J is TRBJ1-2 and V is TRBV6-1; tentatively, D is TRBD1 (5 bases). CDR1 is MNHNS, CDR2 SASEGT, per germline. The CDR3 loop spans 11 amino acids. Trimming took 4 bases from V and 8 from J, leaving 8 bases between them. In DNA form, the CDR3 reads TGTGCCAGCAGTGCTGGGGCGGGCTACACCTTC. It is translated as CASSAGAGYTF.

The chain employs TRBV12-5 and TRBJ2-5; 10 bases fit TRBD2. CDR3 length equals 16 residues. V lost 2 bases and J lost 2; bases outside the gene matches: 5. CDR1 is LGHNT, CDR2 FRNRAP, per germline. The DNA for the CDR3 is TGTGCTAGTGGTTTGATGACTAGCGGGTTACAAGAGACCCAGTACTTC. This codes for CASGLMTSGLQETQYF.

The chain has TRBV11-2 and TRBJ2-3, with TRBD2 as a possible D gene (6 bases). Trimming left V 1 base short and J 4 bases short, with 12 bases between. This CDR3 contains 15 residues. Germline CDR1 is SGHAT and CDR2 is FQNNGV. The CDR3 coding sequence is TGTGCCAGCAGCTTAGCGGGACTCGGGGCAGATACGCAGTATTTT. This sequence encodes CASSLAGLGADTQYF.